The rows below give T cell receptor beta chains drawn from one sample of a study of cytomegalovirus exposure and HLA in healthy donors. Clones were sequenced by immunoSEQ multiplex PCR, and TCRdb holds only the in-frame ones, with some missing. Among fewer than 90,000 clones listed, around 94% were seen once. Sequencing input: PBMCs. The receptors here all came from a woman aged 18-35 years in good health and CMV-seronegative. CDR3s include the opening cysteine and the closing phenylalanine or tryptophan. A D gene is named only where the DNA matches it firmly. The size entry is marked missing in some rows and otherwise reads once, few, many or a size class.

D gene: .; clone size: .; V gene: TRBV7-2; J gene: TRBJ2-6; CDR3 protein: CASSTILSGANVLTF; CDR3 DNA: TGTGCCAGCAGCACCATACTCTCTGGGGCCAACGTCCTGACTTTC
D gene: TRBD1; clone size: .; V gene: TRBV7-9; J gene: TRBJ1-5; CDR3 protein: CASSLEPGQGGSNQPQHF; CDR3 DNA: TGTGCCAGCAGCTTAGAACCTGGACAGGGTGGGAGTAATCAGCCCCAGCATTTT
D gene: .; clone size: .; V gene: TRBV10-2; J gene: TRBJ2-3; CDR3 protein: CASSVRSVALGDTQYF; CDR3 DNA: TGCGCCAGCAGTGTACGATCGGTAGCGCTGGGGGATACGCAGTATTTT
D gene: .; clone size: .; V gene: TRBV5-1; J gene: TRBJ2-1; CDR3 protein: CASSLGTGSYNEQFF; CDR3 DNA: TGCGCCAGCAGCTTGGGGACTGGCTCCTACAATGAGCAGTTCTTC
D gene: .; clone size: .; V gene: TRBV30; J gene: TRBJ2-5; CDR3 protein: CALGRVRGLQETQYF; CDR3 DNA: TGTGCATTGGGGAGGGTGCGGGGGCTGCAAGAGACCCAGTACTTC
D gene: .; clone size: few; V gene: TRBV4-1; J gene: TRBJ1-4; CDR3 protein: CASRNPLGAANEKLFF; CDR3 DNA: TGCGCCAGCAGAAACCCCTTAGGGGCAGCTAATGAAAAACTGTTTTTT
D gene: TRBD1; clone size: few; V gene: TRBV5-4; J gene: TRBJ2-4; CDR3 protein: CASSSRTGTGGANIQYF; CDR3 DNA: TGTGCCAGCAGCTCGCGGACCGGGACAGGGGGCGCGAACATTCAGTACTTC
D gene: .; clone size: once; V gene: TRBV4-3; J gene: TRBJ2-2; CDR3 protein: CASASGSGGTNTGELFF; CDR3 DNA: TGCGCCAGCGCGTCCGGTAGCGGTGGTACGAACACCGGGGAGCTGTTTTTT
D gene: .; clone size: once; V gene: TRBV6-1; J gene: TRBJ1-1; CDR3 protein: CASSEPRRDINTEAFF; CDR3 DNA: TGTGCCAGCAGTGAACCCCGCCGGGACATAAACACTGAAGCTTTCTTT
D gene: .; clone size: .; V gene: TRBV27; J gene: TRBJ2-5; CDR3 protein: CASRGLGQETQYF; CDR3 DNA: TGTGCCAGCAGGGGACTGGGACAAGAGACCCAGTACTTC
D gene: .; clone size: .; V gene: TRBV6-1; J gene: TRBJ1-5; CDR3 protein: CASSEGGLGNQPQHF; CDR3 DNA: TGTGCCAGCAGTGAAGGAGGGCTAGGCAATCAGCCCCAGCATTTT
D gene: .; clone size: .; V gene: TRBV19; J gene: TRBJ1-5; CDR3 protein: CASRGGAGQPQHF; CDR3 DNA: TGTGCCAGTAGGGGGGGTGCGGGCCAGCCCCAGCATTTT
D gene: TRBD2; clone size: .; V gene: TRBV28; J gene: TRBJ2-1; CDR3 protein: CASSLYGGSRWNEQFF; CDR3 DNA: TGTGCCAGCAGTTTATATGGCGGGAGTAGGTGGAATGAGCAGTTCTTC
D gene: TRBD1; clone size: .; V gene: TRBV28; J gene: TRBJ1-1; CDR3 protein: CASSFLLGLGDRANTEAFF; CDR3 DNA: TGTGCCAGCAGTTTTCTTTTAGGATTGGGCGACAGGGCGAACACTGAAGCTTTCTTT
D gene: .; clone size: .; V gene: TRBV30; J gene: TRBJ1-1; CDR3 protein: CAWSRLNTEAFF; CDR3 DNA: TGTGCCTGGAGTCGGTTGAACACTGAAGCTTTCTTT
D gene: .; clone size: .; V gene: TRBV28; J gene: TRBJ2-1; CDR3 protein: CASSLLSTAYNEQFF; CDR3 DNA: TGTGCCAGCAGTTTACTTTCGACAGCGTACAATGAGCAGTTCTTC
D gene: .; clone size: .; V gene: TRBV10-3; J gene: TRBJ2-1; CDR3 protein: CAIRPKGEANEQFF; CDR3 DNA: TGTGCCATCAGACCCAAAGGGGAGGCCAATGAGCAGTTCTTC
D gene: .; clone size: .; V gene: TRBV7-9; J gene: TRBJ1-1; CDR3 protein: CASSSITWNTEAFF; CDR3 DNA: TGTGCCAGCAGCTCCATTACTTGGAACACTGAAGCTTTCTTT
D gene: .; clone size: .; V gene: TRBV11-3; J gene: TRBJ1-1; CDR3 protein: CASSERGGGNTEAFF; CDR3 DNA: TGTGCCAGCAGCGAACGAGGGGGTGGGAACACTGAAGCTTTCTTT
D gene: .; clone size: once; V gene: TRBV30; J gene: TRBJ2-5; CDR3 protein: CAWSTTMGGGETQYF; CDR3 DNA: TGTGCCTGGAGTACAACTATGGGGGGTGGAGAGACCCAGTACTTC
D gene: TRBD2; clone size: .; V gene: TRBV7-6; J gene: TRBJ2-7; CDR3 protein: CASSLGGLGTSGSLYF; CDR3 DNA: TGTGCCAGCAGCTTAGGTGGACTAGGGACTAGCGGGAGTTTGTACTTC
D gene: TRBD1; clone size: few; V gene: TRBV6-1; J gene: TRBJ2-7; CDR3 protein: CASREDRGGTYEQYF; CDR3 DNA: TGTGCCAGCAGGGAGGACAGGGGTGGAACCTACGAGCAGTACTTC
D gene: .; clone size: once; V gene: TRBV2; J gene: TRBJ1-1; CDR3 protein: CASISAGITEAFF; CDR3 DNA: TGTGCCAGCATTTCGGCAGGAATCACTGAAGCTTTCTTT